The rows below give T cell receptor beta chains drawn from one sample of a study of T cells expressing NK-cell markers. TCRdb reprocessed the 5' RACE reads and stores each CDR3 protein as one record, lacking DNA. The sample has a few hundred thousand distinct CDR3 sequences. Sequences were obtained from blood T cells: a sorted CD56 or NKG2C T cell subset, CD4+ or CD8+ T cells, or bulk PBMC T cells (not recorded which). The receptor source for this set is a man aged 18 to 29 in good health. Each CDR3 is given with its conserved first and last residue.

v_call,cdr3_length,j_call,cdr3_aa
TRBV11-1,15,TRBJ1-4,CASRTGQILNEKLFF
TRBV11-3,16,TRBJ2-5,CASSSLDRWYQETQYF
TRBV29-1,12,TRBJ2-1,CSVVRDGDEQFF
TRBV5-5,15,TRBJ1-4,CASSSPGQGSEKLFF
TRBV9,12,TRBJ2-1,CASSVGLDEQFF
TRBV27,16,TRBJ1-6,CASSLSGQRLSSPLHF
TRBV25-1,14,TRBJ2-4,CASSGRGVRNIQYF
TRBV12-3/TRBV12-4,14,TRBJ1-3,CASSPGSLGNTIYF
TRBV7-2,15,TRBJ1-5,CASSPGQGNNQPQHF
TRBV12-3/TRBV12-4,14,TRBJ1-5,CASSATSRVQPQHF
TRBV27,14,TRBJ2-2,CASSWGAGAGELFF
TRBV15,15,TRBJ2-3,CATRRDQRRTDTQYF
TRBV4-3,14,TRBJ2-7,CASSRDRNNYEQYF
TRBV15,16,TRBJ2-5,CATSRDTGRGTETQYF
TRBV4-3,17,TRBJ2-1,CASSQDQTGRGVNEQFF
TRBV11-3,16,TRBJ2-2,CASSSAGGTNTGELFF
TRBV4-2,16,TRBJ2-3,CASSQDRIGSADTQYF
TRBV29-1,14,TRBJ2-7,CSVGGRQSSYEQYF
TRBV12-3/TRBV12-4,16,TRBJ2-2,CASSLWLAGSTGELFF
TRBV5-1,18,TRBJ2-1,CASSLGGLAGSRYNEQFF
TRBV12-3/TRBV12-4,14,TRBJ2-3,CASSPDRGWDTQYF
TRBV6-1,13,TRBJ2-2,CASTSQSGGELFF
TRBV29-1,17,TRBJ2-1,CSVEYFTATSGYNEQFF
TRBV5-6,15,TRBJ2-1,CASSLRASGSNEQFF
TRBV24-1,15,TRBJ2-1,CATSDPTSGDNEQFF
TRBV12-3/TRBV12-4,14,TRBJ2-2,CASSLQGYTGELFF
TRBV27,17,TRBJ2-2,CASSLGALAVNTGELFF
TRBV7-2,15,TRBJ2-3,CASSPKRVVGDTQYF
TRBV20-1,14,TRBJ1-6,CSARDPGPNSPLHF
TRBV5-1,15,TRBJ2-5,CASSLAGGQWETQYF
TRBV18,12,TRBJ2-7,CASSRQGYEQYF
TRBV4-3,16,TRBJ2-2,CASSQDRAANTGELFF
TRBV6-1,17,TRBJ2-6,CASSARDRGSGANVLTF
TRBV10-3,15,TRBJ2-1,CAISGASDSYNEQFF
TRBV5-1,16,TRBJ1-3,CASSLKGGSSGNTIYF
TRBV12-3/TRBV12-4,14,TRBJ2-3,CASSSGIVTDTQYF
TRBV5-1,15,TRBJ2-5,CASSLRGTAQETQYF
TRBV5-6,15,TRBJ2-3,CASSLAQLHTDTQYF
TRBV2,15,TRBJ2-5,CASTTWGTSEETQYF
TRBV18,13,TRBJ2-4,CASSPRDEGIQYF
TRBV30,16,TRBJ2-3,CAWSGWGTDTTDTQYF
TRBV6-5,17,TRBJ1-6,CASSYYAGTTDNSPLHF
TRBV5-1,12,TRBJ2-1,CASSLEGYEQFF
TRBV20-1,14,TRBJ2-1,CSARGPSGSPPQFF
TRBV6-4,14,TRBJ2-2,CASSAGTSSGELFF
TRBV7-8,15,TRBJ1-1,CASSLSLGGAVEAFF
TRBV12-3/TRBV12-4,11,TRBJ2-7,CASRQAYEQYF
TRBV6-5,14,TRBJ2-1,CASGERNSYNEQFF
TRBV5-5,16,TRBJ1-3,CASSLVGHPSGNTIYF
TRBV7-3,19,TRBJ2-1,CASSLGGNSGRTSYNEQFF
TRBV18,13,TRBJ2-1,CASSPPIGWEQFF
TRBV20-1,14,TRBJ2-1,CSARSGQDYNEQFF
TRBV24-1,14,TRBJ2-7,CATSDLASWGEQYF
TRBV12-3/TRBV12-4,13,TRBJ2-1,CASTYLRDFEQFF
TRBV18,14,TRBJ2-5,CASSPPPGAETQYF